The 5 T cell receptor beta chains below come from one sample, sequenced in a study of T-cell memory formation after mild COVID-19. TCRdb independently ran MiXCR on the 5' RACE reads; one entry per CDR3 protein. This sample has a few hundred thousand distinct CDR3 sequences, with 15% found just once. Material for sequencing was PBMCs or a T cell subset sorted from them (not recorded which). These receptors all come from a man between 18 and 29 years old who had mild COVID-19 (a few samples of this study predate the infection). Cell type and time point are not known.

This clonotype was seen a handful of times. The chain recombines TRBV4-3 with TRBJ2-5; 8 positions match TRBD2. V was clipped by 6 bases and J by 5 bases; unmatched bases: 8. This CDR3 has 14 amino acids. Per the germline V gene, CDR1 is LGHNA and CDR2 is YSLEER. CDR3 sequence (DNA): TGCGCCAGCAGTCAGGAGCGGGGGACGGAGACCCAGTACTTC. Translating gives CASSQERGTETQYF.

This clonotype was observed a handful of times. The genes are TRBV5-1 and TRBJ2-7, with a weak D call TRBD1 (6 bases). The CDR3 consists of 14 residues. The V gene's germline CDR1 is SGHRS and CDR2 YFSETQ. Trimming cost V 3 bases and J 2 bases, with 12 bases left between them. The CDR3 spells CASSYLTGPYEQYF. The CDR3, as DNA: TGCGCCAGCAGCTATTTAACAGGGCCCTACGAGCAGTACTTC.

The CDR3 here is CASSYSGGRNEKLFF. The DNA of the CDR3 is TGTGCCAGCAGTTACTCGGGAGGGAGGAATGAAAAACTGTTTTTT. This chain joins TRBV6-5 and TRBJ1-4; D ambiguous. Germline V CDR1 and CDR2: MNHEY, SVGAGI. The V and J ends lost 0 bases and 5 bases respectively, with 10 bases between them. This CDR3 is 15 amino acids long.

A few counts support this clonotype. This chain uses TRBV10-3 with TRBJ2-1; no definite D call. Trimming left V 2 bases short and J 12 bases short, with 14 bases between. This CDR3 is 13 amino acids long. CDR1 is ENHRY, CDR2 SYGVKD, per germline. The CDR3 region has the DNA TGTGCCATCAGTGAGATAACGCCCGCTGGGCAGTTCTTC. The encoded protein is CAISEITPAGQFF.

This clonotype was counted between two and nine times. This rearrangement joins TRBV7-9 to TRBJ2-5, with 7 bases aligning to TRBD2. The CDR3 length is 15 residues. After removal of 5 bases from V and 6 bases from J, the junction contained 12 bases not matched to a gene. CDR1 is SEHNR and CDR2 is FQNEAQ in the germline V gene (reference sequence). CDR3 residues: CASSEVRGSTQTQYF. The CDR3 DNA follows: TGTGCCAGCAGCGAGGTGCGGGGGTCCACTCAGACCCAGTACTTC.